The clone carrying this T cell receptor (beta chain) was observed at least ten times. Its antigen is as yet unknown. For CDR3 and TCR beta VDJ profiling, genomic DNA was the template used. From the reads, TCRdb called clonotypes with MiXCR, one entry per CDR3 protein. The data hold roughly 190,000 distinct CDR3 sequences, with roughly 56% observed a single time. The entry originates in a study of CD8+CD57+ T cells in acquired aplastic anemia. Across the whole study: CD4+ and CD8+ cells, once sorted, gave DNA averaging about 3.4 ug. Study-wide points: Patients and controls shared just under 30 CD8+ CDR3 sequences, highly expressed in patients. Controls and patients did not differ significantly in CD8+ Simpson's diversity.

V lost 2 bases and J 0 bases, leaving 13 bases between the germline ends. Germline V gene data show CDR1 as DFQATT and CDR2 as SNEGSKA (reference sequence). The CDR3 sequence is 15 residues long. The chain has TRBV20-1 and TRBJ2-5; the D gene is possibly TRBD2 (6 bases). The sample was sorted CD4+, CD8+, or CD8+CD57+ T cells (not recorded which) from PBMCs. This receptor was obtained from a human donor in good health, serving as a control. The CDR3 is CSARPGLPYQETQYF. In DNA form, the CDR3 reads TGCAGTGCTAGACCCGGACTACCGTACCAAGAGACCCAGTACTTC.